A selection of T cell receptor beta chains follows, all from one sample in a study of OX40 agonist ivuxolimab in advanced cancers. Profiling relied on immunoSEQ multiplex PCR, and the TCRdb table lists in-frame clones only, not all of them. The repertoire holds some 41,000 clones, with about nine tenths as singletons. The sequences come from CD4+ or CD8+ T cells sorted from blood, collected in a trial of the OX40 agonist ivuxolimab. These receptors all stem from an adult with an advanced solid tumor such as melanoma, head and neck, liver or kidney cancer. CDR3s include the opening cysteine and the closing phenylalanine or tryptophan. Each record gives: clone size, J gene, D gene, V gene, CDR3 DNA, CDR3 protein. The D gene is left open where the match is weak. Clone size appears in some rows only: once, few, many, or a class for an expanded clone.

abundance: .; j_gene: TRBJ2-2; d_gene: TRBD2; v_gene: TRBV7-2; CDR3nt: TGTGCCAGCAGCTTAGCGCTCCCGCTAGCGGGGAGCACCGGGGAGCTGTTTTTT; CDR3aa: CASSLALPLAGSTGELFF
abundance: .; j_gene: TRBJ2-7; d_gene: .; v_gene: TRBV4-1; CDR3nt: TGCGCCAGCAGCCAGGTGGACAGCGTTCACCTTGAGTTC; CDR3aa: CASSQVDSVHLEF
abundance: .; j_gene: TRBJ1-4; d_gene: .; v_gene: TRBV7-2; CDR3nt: TGTGCCAGCAGCACTGCCGGGCCGAGAATTGCAACTAATGAAAAACTGTTTTTT; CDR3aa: CASSTAGPRIATNEKLFF
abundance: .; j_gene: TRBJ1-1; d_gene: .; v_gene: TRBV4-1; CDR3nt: TGCGCCAGCAGCCCGCGGGATGCGGCGGCTAACACTGAAGCTTTCTTT; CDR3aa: CASSPRDAAANTEAFF
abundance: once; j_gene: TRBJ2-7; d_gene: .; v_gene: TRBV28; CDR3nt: TGTGCCAGCGGCTCGGATCGGGGACTCTCCTACGAGCAGTACTTC; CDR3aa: CASGSDRGLSYEQYF
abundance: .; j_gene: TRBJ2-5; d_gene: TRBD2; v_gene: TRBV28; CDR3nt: TGTGCCAGCAATGTTATCGGGGGGGCCGGGGAGACCCAGTACTTC; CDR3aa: CASNVIGGAGETQYF
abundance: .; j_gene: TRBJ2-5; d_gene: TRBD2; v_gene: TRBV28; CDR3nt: TGTGCCAGCAGTTCCCCGGGGACTCGGGAGGTGGAGACCCAGTACTTC; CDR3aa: CASSSPGTREVETQYF
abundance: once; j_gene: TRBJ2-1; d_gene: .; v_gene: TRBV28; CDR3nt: TGTGCCAGCAGTTTGACTAGTGATGAGCAGTTCTTC; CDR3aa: CASSLTSDEQFF
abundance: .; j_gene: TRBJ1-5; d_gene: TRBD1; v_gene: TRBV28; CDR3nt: TGTGCCAGCAGACAAACAGGGGTTCGGAATCAGCCCCAGCATTTT; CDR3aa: CASRQTGVRNQPQHF
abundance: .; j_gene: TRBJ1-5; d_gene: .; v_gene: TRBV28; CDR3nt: TGTGCCAGCAGTTTCCTCAGCAATCAGCCCCAGCATTTT; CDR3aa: CASSFLSNQPQHF
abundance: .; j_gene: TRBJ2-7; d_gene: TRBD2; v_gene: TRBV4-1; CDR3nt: TGCGCCAGCAGCCAAGGAGCGGGACTGCCGGGAGGAGAGCAGTACTTC; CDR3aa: CASSQGAGLPGGEQYF
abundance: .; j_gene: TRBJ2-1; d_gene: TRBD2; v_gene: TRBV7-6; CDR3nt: TGTGCCAGCAGCCCCAGGGCTAGCGGGGATAGCTCCTACAATGAGCAGTTCTTC; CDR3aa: CASSPRASGDSSYNEQFF
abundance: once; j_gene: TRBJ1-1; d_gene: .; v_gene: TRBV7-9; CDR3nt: TGTGCCAGCATCCCCGAAAACAGGGAAATACCTGAAGCTTTCTTT; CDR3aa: CASIPENREIPEAFF
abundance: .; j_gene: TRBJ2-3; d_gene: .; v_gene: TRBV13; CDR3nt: TGTGCCAGCAGCTCCCGGTCCTGGGCACAGCAGGCAGATACGCAGTATTTT; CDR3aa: CASSSRSWAQQADTQYF
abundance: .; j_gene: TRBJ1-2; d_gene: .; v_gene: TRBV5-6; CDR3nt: TGTGCCACCATTTCCGGGGGGGATGTCGGCTATGGCTACACCTTC; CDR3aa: CATISGGDVGYGYTF
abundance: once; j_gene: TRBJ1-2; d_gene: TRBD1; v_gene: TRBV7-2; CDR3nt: TGTGCCAGCAGCTTAGCCCCCGGGACAGGGGACTACACCTTC; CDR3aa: CASSLAPGTGDYTF
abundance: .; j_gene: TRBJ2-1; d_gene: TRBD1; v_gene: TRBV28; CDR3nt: TGTGCCAGCAATATGAACAGGGGGCTGGGCAATGAGCAGTTCTTC; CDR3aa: CASNMNRGLGNEQFF
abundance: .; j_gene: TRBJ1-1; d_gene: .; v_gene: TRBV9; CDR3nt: TGTGCCAGCAGCGAACAGGGAGTAGCCACTGAAGCTTTCTTT; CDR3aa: CASSEQGVATEAFF
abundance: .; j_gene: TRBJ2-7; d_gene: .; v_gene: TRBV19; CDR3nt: TGTGCCAGTAGTATACAGGGACGGGACGAGCAGTACTTC; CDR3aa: CASSIQGRDEQYF
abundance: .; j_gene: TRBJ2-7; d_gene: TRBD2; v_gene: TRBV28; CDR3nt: TGTGCCAGCAGTTTGGGACTAGCGGGGACCTACGAGCAGTACTTC; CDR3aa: CASSLGLAGTYEQYF
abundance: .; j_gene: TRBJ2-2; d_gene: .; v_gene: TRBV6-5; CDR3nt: TGTGCCAGCAGTTACTCGGGGTTCTCCGGGGAGCTGTTTTTT; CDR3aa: CASSYSGFSGELFF
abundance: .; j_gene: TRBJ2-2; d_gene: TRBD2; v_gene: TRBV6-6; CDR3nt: TGTGCCAGCAGTTTAGCGGGGGGGCCGGTCACCGGGGAGCTGTTTTTT; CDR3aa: CASSLAGGPVTGELFF
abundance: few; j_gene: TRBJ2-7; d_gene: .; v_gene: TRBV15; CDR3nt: TGTGCCACCAGTACCACACAGGTGGGGGGTTACGAGCAGTACTTC; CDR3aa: CATSTTQVGGYEQYF
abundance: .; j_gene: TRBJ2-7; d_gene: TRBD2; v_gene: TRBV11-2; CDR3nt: TGTGCCAGCAGCTTTAGCGGGAGCGAGCAGTACTTC; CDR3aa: CASSFSGSEQYF
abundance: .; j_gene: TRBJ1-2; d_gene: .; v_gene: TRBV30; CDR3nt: TGTGCCGAGCCAATCCACAGGCAGTATTATGGCTACACCTTC; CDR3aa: CAEPIHRQYYGYTF
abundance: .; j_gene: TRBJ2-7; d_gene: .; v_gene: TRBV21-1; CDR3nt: TGTGCCAGCAGCAAAGGGTGTGGAGCTCCCACCTACGAGCAGTACTTC; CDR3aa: CASSKGCGAPTYEQYF
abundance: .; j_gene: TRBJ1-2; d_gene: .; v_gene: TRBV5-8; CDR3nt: TGTGCCAGGAGAAGGGGGGAAGGCTACACCTTC; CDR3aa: CARRRGEGYTF
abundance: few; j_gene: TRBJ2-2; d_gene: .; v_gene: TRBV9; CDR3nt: TGTGCCAGCAGCGTAGCCGGGGAGCTGTTTTTT; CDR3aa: CASSVAGELFF
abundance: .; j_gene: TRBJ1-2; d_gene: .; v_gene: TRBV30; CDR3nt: TGTGCCTGGAGTGTACTGGGCCCCGAGAGCGGCTACACCTTC; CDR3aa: CAWSVLGPESGYTF
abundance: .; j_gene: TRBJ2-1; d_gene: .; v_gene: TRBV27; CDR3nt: TGTGCCAGCAGTTCGCCCTACAGGGTCAATGAGCAGTTCTTC; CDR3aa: CASSSPYRVNEQFF
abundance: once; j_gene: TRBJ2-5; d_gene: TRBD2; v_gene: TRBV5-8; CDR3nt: TGTGCCAGCAGCTTGGGACTAGCGGGGGGAGAGACCCAGTACTTC; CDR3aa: CASSLGLAGGETQYF
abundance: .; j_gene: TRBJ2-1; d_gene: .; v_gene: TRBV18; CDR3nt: TGTGCCAGCTCACCACCGGTCTTAACTCAGTTCTTC; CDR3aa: CASSPPVLTQFF
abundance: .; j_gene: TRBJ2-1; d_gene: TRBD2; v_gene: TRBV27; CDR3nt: TGTGCCAGCAGTTTAGTAGGGGCTAGCGGAGTTTACAATGAGCAGTTCTTC; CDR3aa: CASSLVGASGVYNEQFF
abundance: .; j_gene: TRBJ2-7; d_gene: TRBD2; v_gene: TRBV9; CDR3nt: TGTGCCAGCAGCGTAGGACTAGCGGGAAACTACGAGCAGTACTTC; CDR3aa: CASSVGLAGNYEQYF
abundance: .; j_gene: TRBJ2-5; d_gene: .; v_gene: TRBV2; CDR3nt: TGTGCCAGCAGGGGACTGGAAGAGACCCAGTACTTC; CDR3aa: CASRGLEETQYF
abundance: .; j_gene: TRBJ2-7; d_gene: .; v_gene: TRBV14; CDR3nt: TGTGCCAGCAGCCAAGAGACTGGGCCTGGGGACGAGCAGTACTTC; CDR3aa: CASSQETGPGDEQYF
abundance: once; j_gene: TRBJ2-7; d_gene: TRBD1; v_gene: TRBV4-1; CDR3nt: TGCGCCAGCAGCCAAGAGGGACAGGGACACGCCGAGCAGTACTTC; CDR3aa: CASSQEGQGHAEQYF
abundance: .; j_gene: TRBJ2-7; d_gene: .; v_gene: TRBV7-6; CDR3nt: TGTGCCAGCAGCCTAAGAGGAAACGAGCAGTACTTC; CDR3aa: CASSLRGNEQYF
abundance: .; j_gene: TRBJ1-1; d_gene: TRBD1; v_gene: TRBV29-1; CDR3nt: TGCAGCGACACGACAGGGGGAACTGAAGCTTTCTTT; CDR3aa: CSDTTGGTEAFF
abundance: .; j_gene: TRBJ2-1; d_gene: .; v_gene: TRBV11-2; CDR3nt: TGTGCCAGCAGCCCCTACCCGTCGGCTTCAAGCTCCTACAATGAGCAGTTCTTC; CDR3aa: CASSPYPSASSSYNEQFF
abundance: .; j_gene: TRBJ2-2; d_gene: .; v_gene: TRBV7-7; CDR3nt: TGTGCCAGCAGCTTAGTACCGGGATCATACACCGGGGAGCTGTTTTTT; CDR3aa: CASSLVPGSYTGELFF
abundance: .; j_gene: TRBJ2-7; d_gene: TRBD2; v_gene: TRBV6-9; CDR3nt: TGTGCCAGCAGTCCGGGCGCGGGGGGCATATACGAGCAGTACTTC; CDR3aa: CASSPGAGGIYEQYF
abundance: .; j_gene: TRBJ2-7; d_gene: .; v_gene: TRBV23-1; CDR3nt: TGCGCCAGCAGTCAATCGTTCAGGTCCAGCTCCTACGAGCAGTACTTC; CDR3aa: CASSQSFRSSSYEQYF